Listed below are T cell receptor beta chains from one sample, sequenced in a study of blood T cell repertoires in COVID-19. Method: immunoSEQ multiplex PCR; TCRdb's copy keeps in-frame clones and lacks some. The sample yields 110,000 to 150,000 clones, 80% to 85% seen once. Sequencing was carried out using peripheral blood. These receptors were obtained from a human donor in a cohort sampled during active COVID-19. Each CDR3 is given with its conserved first and last residue. The D gene is left open where the match is weak. The size entry is marked missing in some rows and otherwise reads once, few, many or a size class.

len,j_gene,abundance,d_gene,v_gene,CDR3aa,CDR3nt
15,TRBJ1-3,once,NA,TRBV9,CASRGSGGGGNTIYF,TGTGCCAGCAGGGGCTCTGGGGGAGGTGGAAACACCATATATTTT
13,TRBJ2-1,NA,NA,TRBV7-3,CASSFSLNNEQFF,TGTGCCAGCAGCTTTTCCCTAAACAATGAGCAGTTCTTC
15,TRBJ1-6,NA,NA,TRBV6-5,CASSYGSGSKTPLHF,TGTGCCAGCAGTTATGGGAGCGGGAGCAAGACACCCCTCCACTTT
14,TRBJ1-5,NA,TRBD1,TRBV2,CASSMTGNNQPQHF,TGTGCCAGCAGTATGACAGGGAACAATCAGCCCCAGCATTTT
13,TRBJ2-7,NA,NA,TRBV18,CASSPWDIDEQYF,TGTGCCAGCTCACCTTGGGACATTGACGAGCAGTACTTC
16,TRBJ2-7,NA,NA,TRBV5-1,CASSLVSPMAAYEQYF,TGCGCCAGCAGCTTGGTATCCCCCATGGCGGCCTACGAGCAGTACTTC
14,TRBJ2-2,NA,NA,TRBV11-3,CASSLDPSTGELFF,TGTGCCAGCAGCTTAGATCCCTCCACCGGGGAGCTGTTTTTT
15,TRBJ2-3,NA,NA,TRBV5-1,CASSLPGRGPDTQYF,TGCGCCAGCAGCCTGCCAGGAAGGGGCCCAGATACGCAGTATTTT
18,TRBJ2-7,NA,TRBD2,TRBV28,CASRRPGLAGGSSYEQYF,TGTGCCAGCAGAAGGCCGGGACTAGCGGGGGGGAGCTCCTACGAGCAGTACTTC
16,TRBJ2-1,NA,TRBD2,TRBV27,CASNPSGALSYNEQFF,TGTGCCAGCAATCCTAGCGGGGCCCTCTCCTACAATGAGCAGTTCTTC
15,TRBJ2-3,NA,TRBD1,TRBV5-1,CASSRPGQGSDTQYF,TGCGCCAGCAGCCGACCGGGACAGGGGAGCGATACGCAGTATTTT
15,TRBJ2-1,NA,TRBD1,TRBV7-2,CASSLRQGGYNEQFF,TGTGCCAGCAGCCTCAGACAGGGGGGGTACAATGAGCAGTTCTTC
15,TRBJ1-4,NA,NA,TRBV7-9,CASSLERGTNEKLFF,TGTGCCAGCAGCTTAGAGAGGGGGACTAATGAAAAACTGTTTTTT
15,TRBJ1-1,once,NA,TRBV3-1/TRBV3-2,CASSQGVAANTEAFF,TGTGCCAGCAGCCAAGGAGTAGCAGCGAACACTGAAGCTTTCTTT
14,TRBJ1-6,NA,NA,TRBV19,CASNTPGQHSPLHF,TGTGCCAGTAATACCCCCGGACAGCATTCACCCCTCCACTTT
12,TRBJ1-1,few,TRBD1,TRBV28,CASSLTGGEAFF,TGTGCCAGCAGTTTGACAGGGGGGGAAGCTTTCTTT
17,TRBJ1-5,NA,TRBD1,TRBV7-9,CASSLGTKQGSNQPQHF,TGTGCCAGCAGCTTAGGGACGAAACAGGGGAGCAATCAGCCCCAGCATTTT
14,TRBJ1-2,few,TRBD1,TRBV29-1,CSVETRDRTIGYTF,TGCAGCGTTGAAACCCGGGACAGAACTATTGGCTACACCTTC
14,TRBJ1-2,NA,NA,TRBV28,CASRALQGYYGYTF,TGTGCCAGCAGGGCATTACAGGGCTACTATGGCTACACCTTC
15,TRBJ1-3,NA,NA,TRBV6-1,CASSEAYRSGNTIYF,TGTGCCAGCAGTGAAGCCTACAGGTCTGGAAACACCATATATTTT
15,TRBJ1-6,few,NA,TRBV11-3,CASSLEIRYNSPLHF,TGTGCCAGCAGCTTAGAAATCCGCTACAATTCACCCCTCCACTTT
12,TRBJ2-3,NA,NA,TRBV29-1,CSVDPGEDTQYF,TGCAGCGTTGACCCAGGGGAGGATACGCAGTATTTT
13,TRBJ1-1,NA,TRBD1,TRBV28,CASSFSDRGLAFF,TGTGCCAGCAGTTTCTCGGACAGGGGGTTGGCTTTCTTT
15,TRBJ2-1,NA,TRBD1,TRBV6-1,CASSERQGAYNEQFF,TGTGCCAGCAGTGAACGGCAGGGGGCGTACAATGAGCAGTTCTTC
15,TRBJ1-1,NA,TRBD1,TRBV11-2,CASSNKRQGATEAFF,TGTGCCAGCAGCAATAAAAGACAGGGAGCGACTGAAGCTTTCTTT
15,TRBJ1-1,few,TRBD1,TRBV19,CASRESGGPNTEAFF,TGTGCCAGTAGGGAGTCAGGGGGGCCGAACACTGAAGCTTTCTTT
14,TRBJ1-1,NA,NA,TRBV5-1,CASSSKTGNTEAFF,TGCGCCAGCAGCTCTAAGACAGGGAACACTGAAGCTTTCTTT
15,TRBJ1-4,NA,NA,TRBV5-1,CASSFNTASNEKLFF,TGCGCCAGCAGCTTTAATACAGCCTCTAATGAAAAACTGTTTTTT
16,TRBJ2-3,NA,TRBD2,TRBV10-3,CAISEAGDPSTDTQYF,TGTGCCATCAGTGAAGCGGGAGATCCTAGCACAGATACGCAGTATTTT
15,TRBJ2-1,NA,NA,TRBV28,CASSLRGGIVNEQFF,TGTGCCAGCAGTTTGAGGGGGGGGATAGTGAATGAGCAGTTCTTC
17,TRBJ1-6,NA,NA,TRBV6-2/TRBV6-3,CASSYSRQGLISPPLHF,TGTGCCAGCAGTTATTCGAGGCAGGGGCTAATTTCGCCACCCCTCCACTTT
12,TRBJ1-3,NA,NA,TRBV29-1,CSVARSGNTIYF,TGCAGCGTTGCTCGGTCTGGAAACACCATATATTTT
14,TRBJ1-2,NA,NA,TRBV5-1,CASSLEQATYGYTF,TGCGCCAGCAGCTTGGAGCAGGCAACCTATGGCTACACCTTC
14,TRBJ2-7,NA,TRBD1,TRBV5-1,CASSFTGGSYEQYF,TGCGCCAGCAGCTTTACAGGGGGGTCCTACGAGCAGTACTTC
11,TRBJ2-1,NA,NA,TRBV6-5,CAGGVYNEQFF,TGTGCCGGCGGGGTCTACAATGAGCAGTTCTTC
15,TRBJ1-2,NA,NA,TRBV6-5,CASSYERDLVYGYTF,TGTGCCAGCAGTTACGAGAGGGATCTAGTCTATGGCTACACCTTC
13,TRBJ1-2,NA,NA,TRBV5-1,CASSLEGVNGYTF,TGCGCCAGCAGCTTGGAGGGGGTTAATGGCTACACCTTC
12,TRBJ2-4,once,NA,TRBV29-1,CSVGAGSGIQYF,TGCAGCGTTGGGGCAGGGTCGGGCATTCAGTACTTC
15,TRBJ2-2,NA,TRBD2,TRBV15,CATRKRGVDTGELFF,TGTGCCACCAGGAAGCGGGGGGTCGACACCGGGGAGCTGTTTTTT
13,TRBJ1-4,NA,TRBD1,TRBV20-1,CSASPRGHEKLFF,TGCAGTGCTAGTCCTAGGGGGCATGAAAAACTGTTTTTT
13,TRBJ2-1,NA,NA,TRBV10-3,CAIVSQGVGEQFF,TGTGCCATCGTATCACAGGGTGTGGGCGAGCAGTTCTTC
11,TRBJ2-7,NA,NA,TRBV29-1,CSVERGYEQYF,TGCAGCGTTGAACGGGGGTACGAGCAGTACTTC
17,TRBJ1-4,NA,TRBD1,TRBV13,CASSQQQGALRGEKLFF,TGTGCCAGCAGCCAACAACAGGGGGCCTTACGAGGGGAAAAACTGTTTTTT
16,TRBJ2-2,NA,NA,TRBV11-2,CASSAGPAGFGGELFF,TGTGCCAGCAGCGCCGGACCCGCAGGGTTCGGCGGGGAGCTGTTTTTT
14,TRBJ2-5,once,TRBD2,TRBV15,CATSPGTSPETQYF,TGTGCCACCAGCCCGGGGACTAGCCCGGAGACCCAGTACTTC
15,TRBJ2-3,NA,TRBD2,TRBV2,CASTLLRGDTDTQYF,TGTGCCAGCACCCTCCTTCGGGGGGACACAGATACGCAGTATTTT
15,TRBJ2-7,NA,TRBD2,TRBV27,CASTSFGLAQYEQYF,TGTGCCAGCACTTCTTTCGGACTAGCACAGTACGAGCAGTACTTC